This TCR beta chain was captured by sequencing in a study of control samples from healthy donors and cancer patients. The CDR3 spans 15 residues. From germline, CDR1 is MGHRA and CDR2 YSYEKL. The V gene end was trimmed by 1 base and the J gene end by 10 bases; junction bases not matched to a gene: 11. This clone was seen just once. TCRdb's table, derived via immunoSEQ multiplex PCR, lists solely in-frame clones and lacks some. The sample holds around 120,000 clones, 93% seen once. The sample was PBMCs. This receptor was identified in a man aged 50-59 years with head and neck cancer. This chain connects TRBV4-1 to TRBJ1-1; 8 positions match TRBD1. The CDR3 DNA is TGCGCCAGCAGCCAAGGCGCAGGGGGCAGATTGCGAGCTTTCTTT. This encodes CASSQGAGGRLRAFF.